This TCR beta chain was identified in a study of blood T cell repertoires in COVID-19. The sample holds a few counts of this clone. This table comes from immunoSEQ multiplex PCR, and its TCRdb copy is limited to in-frame clones, with some not included. Among some 250,000 clones listed, around 83% were seen once. V shed 3 bases and J shed 4 bases, with 19 bases lying between them. Germline V gives CDR1 SGDLS, CDR2 YYNGEE. This CDR3 contains 16 residues. The origin of this receptor is a woman older than 75 with acute or convalescent COVID-19. The V call is TRBV9, the J call TRBJ1-2, with D possibly being TRBD1 (5 bases). Sequencing was done on a sample of peripheral blood. CDR3 nucleotides: TGTGCCAGCAGCGCACATGCTTTGACAGAGTTCTATGGCTACACCTTC. Its protein is CASSAHALTEFYGYTF. The variable domain in full, with the rest retrieved from reference TRBV9 and TRBJ1-2, is DSGVTQTPKHLITATGQRVTLRCSPRSGDLSVYWYQQSLDQGLQFLIQYYNGEERAKGNILERFSAQQFPDLHSELNLSSLELGDSALYFCASSAHALTEFYGYTFGSGTRLTVV.